The 13 T cell receptor beta chains in this list originate from one sample, sequenced in a study of blood T cell repertoires in COVID-19. Repertoires were generated with immunoSEQ multiplex PCR, while TCRdb's copy carries only in-frame clones and drops some. This sample has around 360,000 clones, with about 88% found just once. Sample: PBMCs or T cells enriched from blood (not recorded which). The receptors here all came from a woman between 25 and 40 years old who had recovered from COVID-19.

This clone was seen a handful of times. The J gene is TRBJ1-1, the V gene TRBV9; D not resolved. The germline V gene has CDR1 SGDLS and CDR2 YYNGEE. The ends were cut back, 0 bases at V and 5 bases at J, with 11 bases in the middle. The CDR3 length is 14 residues. CDR3 protein: CASSVEREETEAFF. The CDR3 DNA reads as TGTGCCAGCAGCGTAGAAAGGGAGGAAACTGAAGCTTTCTTT.

Concerning this clone itself: At one boundary the junction diverges from the germline segment, which might be a read error. This chain links TRBV7-7 with TRBJ2-2; a possible D gene is TRBD1 (5 bases). CDR3 length: 14 amino acids. Germline CDR1 and CDR2: SSHAT and FNYEAQ (reference sequence). CDR3 nucleotides: TGTGCTAGCAGCTTAACAGGCAACACCGGGGAGCTGTTTTTT. Its translation is CASSLTGNTGELFF.

The chain recombines TRBV6-5 with TRBJ1-6; no firm D call. The V end was cut by 0 bases, the J end by 8 bases, with 11 bases between. From germline, CDR1 is MNHEY and CDR2 SVGAGI. The CDR3 is 15 residues long. CDR3: CASSYSISVDSPLHF. DNA for the CDR3: TGTGCCAGCAGTTACTCCATATCGGTGGATTCACCCCTCCACTTT.

This rearrangement joins TRBV27 to TRBJ2-7, with 8 nucleotides matching TRBD1. The CDR3 totals 16 residues. V lost 4 bases and J lost 2; bases outside the gene matches: 10. The germline V gene encodes CDR1 MNHEY and CDR2 SMNVEV (reference sequence). The CDR3 spells CASSSRQGYRTYEQYF. The CDR3 DNA reads as TGTGCCAGCAGTTCTCGACAGGGGTATAGAACCTACGAGCAGTACTTC.

This clone was detected only once. The chain employs TRBV9 and TRBJ1-1; perhaps TRBD1 as D (5 bases). From germline, CDR1 is SGDLS and CDR2 YYNGEE. V lost 7 bases and J 3 bases, leaving 10 bases between the germline ends. CDR3 length equals 12 residues. This CDR3 is CASGGEDTEAFF. The CDR3, as DNA: TGTGCCAGCGGAGGGGAAGACACTGAAGCTTTCTTT.

This clone has only a few counts. This chain connects TRBV2 to TRBJ1-5; D is possibly TRBD1 (6 bases). The CDR3 runs to 15 residues. V was pared by 0 bases and J by 3 bases, with 9 bases between. CDR1 SNHLY and CDR2 FYNNEI come from the germline V gene. CDR3 loop: CASSEARTANQPQHF. The CDR3, as DNA: TGTGCCAGCAGTGAAGCGCGGACAGCCAATCAGCCCCAGCATTTT.

This rearrangement joins TRBV18 to TRBJ1-4, with D unclear. The CDR3 has 15 residues. Germline V CDR1 and CDR2: KGHSH, LQKENI. Trimming stripped 1 base from V and 6 bases from J, with 12 bases between. CDR3 sequence: CASSPRSGSDEKLFF. In nucleotides, the CDR3 is TGTGCCAGCTCACCACGGTCAGGCTCAGATGAAAAACTGTTTTTT.

The chain employs TRBV19 and TRBJ1-2; D not certain. The CDR3 extends over 14 amino acids. The ends were cut back, 0 bases at V and 4 bases at J, with 9 bases in the middle. CDR1 is LNHDA, CDR2 SQIVND, per germline (reference sequence). CDR3 in DNA: TGTGCCAGTAGTATAGATCGTTCGAGCTATGGCTACACCTTC. Protein sequence: CASSIDRSSYGYTF. Drawing the rest from reference TRBV19 and TRBJ1-2, the complete variable domain is DGGITQSPKYLFRKEGQNVTLSCEQNLNHDAMYWYRQDPGQGLRLIYYSQIVNDFQKGDIAEGYSVSREKKESFPLTVTSAQKNPTAFYLCASSIDRSSYGYTFGSGTRLTVV.

This clone was detected only once. The V and J genes are TRBV7-2 and TRBJ1-3; D might be TRBD1 (5 bases). The CDR3 runs to 17 residues. V was trimmed by 4 bases and J by 0 bases, leaving 16 bases between them. CDR1 is SGHTA and CDR2 is FQGNSA in the germline V gene. The CDR3: CASSSSPRTLSGNTIYF. Written as DNA, the CDR3 is TGTGCCAGCAGCTCATCCCCCCGGACACTCTCTGGAAACACCATATATTTT.

This rearrangement joins TRBV3-1 (or the pseudogene TRBV3-2) to TRBJ2-5, with D possibly being TRBD1 (6 bases). Germline V lookup: CDR1 LGHDT, CDR2 YNNKEL (reference sequence). Trimming pared 5 bases from V and 4 bases from J, leaving 14 bases between. The CDR3 runs to 14 residues. CDR3 sequence reads: CASSYQGRGETQYF. The CDR3 DNA sequence: TGTGCCAGCAGCTATCAGGGGCGAGGAGAGACCCAGTACTTC.

The V call is TRBV7-2, the J call TRBJ2-1; a weak D match, TRBD2 (5 bases). Trimming took 5 bases from V and 8 from J, leaving 13 bases between them. This CDR3 is built from 13 residues. Germline V lookup: CDR1 SGHTA, CDR2 FQGNSA. The CDR3 region is CASSPPGGHEQFF. Here the CDR3 DNA reads TGTGCCAGCAGCCCCCCCGGAGGCCATGAGCAGTTCTTC.

The chain is built from TRBV7-8 and TRBJ2-1; 10 nucleotides match TRBD2. The trim removed 1 base at V and 4 bases at J, leaving 7 bases unmatched. The CDR3 has 17 amino acids. The germline V gene has CDR1 SGHVS and CDR2 FQNEAQ. This chain's CDR3 is CASSLGGSGGMYNEQFF. The CDR3 nucleotides are TGTGCCAGCAGCTTAGGGGGTAGCGGGGGGATGTACAATGAGCAGTTCTTC.

The chain couples TRBV4-2 to TRBJ2-1, with 8 bases matching TRBD2. Trimming took 1 base from V and 7 from J; bases not matched to a gene: 9. CDR1 and CDR2 (germline): LGHNA, YNFKEQ. The CDR3 sequence is 16 residues long. In nucleotides, the CDR3 is TGTGCCAGCAGCCAAGGAGGAGCGGGAGCGAGGAATGAGCAGTTCTTC. Amino acid sequence: CASSQGGAGARNEQFF.